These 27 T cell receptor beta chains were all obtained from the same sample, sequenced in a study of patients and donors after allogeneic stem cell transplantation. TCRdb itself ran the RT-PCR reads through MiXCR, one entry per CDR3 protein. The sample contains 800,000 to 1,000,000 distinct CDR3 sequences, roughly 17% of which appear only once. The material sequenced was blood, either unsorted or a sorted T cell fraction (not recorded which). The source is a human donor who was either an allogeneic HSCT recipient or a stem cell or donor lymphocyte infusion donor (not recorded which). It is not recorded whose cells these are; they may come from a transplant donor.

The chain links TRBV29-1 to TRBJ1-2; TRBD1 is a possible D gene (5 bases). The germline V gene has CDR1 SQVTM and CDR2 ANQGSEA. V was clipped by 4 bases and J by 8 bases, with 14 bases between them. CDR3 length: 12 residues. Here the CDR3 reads CSVVGAGEGYTF. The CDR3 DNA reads TGCAGCGTTGTCGGGGCGGGGGAAGGCTACACCTTC.

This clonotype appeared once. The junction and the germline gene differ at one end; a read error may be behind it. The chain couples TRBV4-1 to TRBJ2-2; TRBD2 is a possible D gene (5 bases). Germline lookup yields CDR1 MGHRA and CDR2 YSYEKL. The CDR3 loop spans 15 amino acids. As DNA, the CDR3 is TGCGCCAGCAGCACTCCCACTATACTAACCGGGGAGCCGTTTTTT. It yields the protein CASSTPTILTGEPFF.

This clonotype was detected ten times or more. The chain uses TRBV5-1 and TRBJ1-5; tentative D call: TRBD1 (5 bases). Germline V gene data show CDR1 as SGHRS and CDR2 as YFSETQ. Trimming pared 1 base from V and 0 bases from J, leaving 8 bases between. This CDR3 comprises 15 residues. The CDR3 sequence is CASSLLGASNQPQHF. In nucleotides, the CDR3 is TGCGCCAGCAGCTTGTTAGGGGCTAGCAATCAGCCCCAGCATTTT.

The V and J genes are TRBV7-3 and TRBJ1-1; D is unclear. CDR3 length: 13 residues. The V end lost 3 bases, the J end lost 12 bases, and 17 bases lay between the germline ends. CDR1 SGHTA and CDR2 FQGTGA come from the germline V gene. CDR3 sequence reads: CASSFSPLSVPFF. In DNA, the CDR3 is TGTGCCAGCAGCTTCTCCCCCCTTTCCGTTCCTTTCTTT. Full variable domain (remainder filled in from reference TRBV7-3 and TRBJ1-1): GAGVSQTPSNKVTEKGKYVELRCDPISGHTALYWYRQSLGQGPEFLIYFQGTGAADDSGLPNDRFFAVRPEGSVSTLKIQRTERGDSAVYLCASSFSPLSVPFFGQGTRLTVV.

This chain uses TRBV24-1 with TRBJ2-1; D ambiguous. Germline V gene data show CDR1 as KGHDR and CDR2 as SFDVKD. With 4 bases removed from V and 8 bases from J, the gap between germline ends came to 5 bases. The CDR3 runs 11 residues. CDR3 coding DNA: TGTGCCACCAGTGAAGTTGATGAGCAGTTCTTC. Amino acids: CATSEVDEQFF.

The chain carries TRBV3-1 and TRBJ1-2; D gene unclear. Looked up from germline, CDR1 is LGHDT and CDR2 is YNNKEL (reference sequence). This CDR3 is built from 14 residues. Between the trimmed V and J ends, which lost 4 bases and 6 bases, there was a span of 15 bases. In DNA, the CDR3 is TGTGCCAGCAGCCCTTCCCCGGCCGCGGATGGCTACACCTTC. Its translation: CASSPSPAADGYTF.

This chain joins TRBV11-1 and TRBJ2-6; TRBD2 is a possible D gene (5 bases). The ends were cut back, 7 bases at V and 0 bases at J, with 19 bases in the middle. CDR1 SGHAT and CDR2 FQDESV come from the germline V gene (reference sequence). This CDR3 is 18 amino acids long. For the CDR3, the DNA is TGTGCCAGCATCGCACAATTACCGGGAAACTCTGGGGCCAACGTCCTGACTTTC. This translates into CASIAQLPGNSGANVLTF.

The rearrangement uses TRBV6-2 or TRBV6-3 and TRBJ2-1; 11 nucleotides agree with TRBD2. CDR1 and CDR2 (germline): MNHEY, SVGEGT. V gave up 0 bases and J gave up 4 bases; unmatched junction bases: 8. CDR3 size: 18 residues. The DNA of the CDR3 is TGTGCCAGCAGTTACTCCCTAGCGGGAGGATTAGGGTACAATGAGCAGTTCTTC. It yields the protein CASSYSLAGGLGYNEQFF.

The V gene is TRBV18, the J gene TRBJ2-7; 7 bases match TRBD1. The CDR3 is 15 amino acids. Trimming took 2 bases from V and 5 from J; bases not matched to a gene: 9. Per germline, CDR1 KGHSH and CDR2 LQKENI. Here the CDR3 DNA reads TGTGCCAGCTCACCATTTCCGGAACAGGGGCACGAGCAGTACTTC. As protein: CASSPFPEQGHEQYF. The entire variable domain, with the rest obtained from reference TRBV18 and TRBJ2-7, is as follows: NAGVMQNPRHLVRRRGQEARLRCSPMKGHSHVYWYRQLPEEGLKFMVYLQKENIIDESGMPKERFSAEFPKEGPSILRIQQVVRGDSAAYFCASSPFPEQGHEQYFGPGTRLTVT.

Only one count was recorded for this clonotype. CDR3 bases: TGCAGCGTTAGAGTACAGGTCACTGAAGCTTTCTTT. Its translation: CSVRVQVTEAFF. The chain links TRBV29-1 to TRBJ1-1, with a possible D match to TRBD1 (5 bases). There are 12 residues in the CDR3. Germline V gene lookup returns CDR1 SQVTM and CDR2 ANQGSEA. Trimming shortened V by 5 bases and J by 4 bases, and 11 bases separated the two germline ends.

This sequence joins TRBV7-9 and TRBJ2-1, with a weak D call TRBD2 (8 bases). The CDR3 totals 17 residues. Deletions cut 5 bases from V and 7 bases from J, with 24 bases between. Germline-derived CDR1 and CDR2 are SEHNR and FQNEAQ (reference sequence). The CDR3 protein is CASSQRGRAGEGNEQFF. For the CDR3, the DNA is TGTGCCAGCAGCCAGAGGGGGCGAGCGGGAGAAGGAAATGAGCAGTTCTTC.

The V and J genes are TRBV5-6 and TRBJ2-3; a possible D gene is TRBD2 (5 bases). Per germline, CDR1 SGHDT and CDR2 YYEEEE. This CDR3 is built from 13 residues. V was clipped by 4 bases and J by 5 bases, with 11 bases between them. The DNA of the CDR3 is TGTGCCAGCAGCCGGGATCCCCAAGATACGCAGTATTTT. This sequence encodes CASSRDPQDTQYF.

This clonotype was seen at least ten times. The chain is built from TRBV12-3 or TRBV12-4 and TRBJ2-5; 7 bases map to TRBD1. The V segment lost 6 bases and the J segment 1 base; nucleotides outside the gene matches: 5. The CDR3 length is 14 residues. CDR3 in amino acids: CASSRDRAQETQYF. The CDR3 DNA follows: TGTGCCAGCAGCCGCGACAGGGCCCAAGAGACCCAGTACTTC.

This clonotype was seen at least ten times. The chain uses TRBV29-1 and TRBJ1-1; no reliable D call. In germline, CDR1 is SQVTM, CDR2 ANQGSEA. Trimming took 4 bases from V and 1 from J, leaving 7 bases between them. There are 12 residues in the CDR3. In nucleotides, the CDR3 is TGCAGCGTTGGCGGGCAGAACACTGAAGCTTTCTTT. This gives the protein CSVGGQNTEAFF.

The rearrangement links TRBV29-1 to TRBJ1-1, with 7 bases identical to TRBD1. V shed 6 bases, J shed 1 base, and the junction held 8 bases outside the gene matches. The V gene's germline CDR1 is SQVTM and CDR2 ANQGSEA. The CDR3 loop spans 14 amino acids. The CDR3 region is CSVDQTGRNTEAFF. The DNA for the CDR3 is TGCAGCGTGGACCAGACAGGGAGGAACACTGAAGCTTTCTTT.

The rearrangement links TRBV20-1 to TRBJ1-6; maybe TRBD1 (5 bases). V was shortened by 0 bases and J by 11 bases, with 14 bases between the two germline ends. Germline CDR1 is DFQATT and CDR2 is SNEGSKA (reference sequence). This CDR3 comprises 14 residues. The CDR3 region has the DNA TGCAGTGCTAGAGAAGGGGAGCCGGCGGCACCCCTCCACTTT. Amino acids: CSAREGEPAAPLHF.

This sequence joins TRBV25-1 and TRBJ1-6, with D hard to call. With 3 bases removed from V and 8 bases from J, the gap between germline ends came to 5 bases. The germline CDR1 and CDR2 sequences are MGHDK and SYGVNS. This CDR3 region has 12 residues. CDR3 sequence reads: CASSEVYSPLHF. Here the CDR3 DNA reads TGTGCCAGCAGTGAGGTCTATTCACCCCTCCACTTT.

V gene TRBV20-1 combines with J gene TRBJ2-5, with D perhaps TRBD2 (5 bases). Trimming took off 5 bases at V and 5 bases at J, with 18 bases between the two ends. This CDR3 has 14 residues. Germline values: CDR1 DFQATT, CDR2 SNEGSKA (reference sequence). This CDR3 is CSARRETHAETQYF. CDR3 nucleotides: TGCAGTGCTCGAAGGGAGACGCACGCGGAGACCCAGTACTTC.

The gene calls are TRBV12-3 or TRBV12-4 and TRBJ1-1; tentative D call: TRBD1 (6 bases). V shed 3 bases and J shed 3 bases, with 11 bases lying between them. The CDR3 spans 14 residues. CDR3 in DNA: TGTGCCAGCAGTTTCCCGGGGGGCCACACTGAAGCTTTCTTT. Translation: CASSFPGGHTEAFF.

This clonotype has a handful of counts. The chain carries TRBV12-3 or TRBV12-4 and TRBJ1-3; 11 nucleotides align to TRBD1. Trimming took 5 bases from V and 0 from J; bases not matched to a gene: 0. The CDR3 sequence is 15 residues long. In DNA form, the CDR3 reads TGTGCCAGCAGTGGGACAGGGGGCTCTGGAAACACCATATATTTT. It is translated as CASSGTGGSGNTIYF.

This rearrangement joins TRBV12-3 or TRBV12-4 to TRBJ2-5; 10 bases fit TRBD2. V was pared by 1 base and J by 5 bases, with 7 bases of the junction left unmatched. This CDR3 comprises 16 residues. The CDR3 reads CASSLVLAGDEETQYF. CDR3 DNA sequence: TGTGCCAGCAGTTTAGTGCTAGCGGGAGACGAGGAGACCCAGTACTTC.

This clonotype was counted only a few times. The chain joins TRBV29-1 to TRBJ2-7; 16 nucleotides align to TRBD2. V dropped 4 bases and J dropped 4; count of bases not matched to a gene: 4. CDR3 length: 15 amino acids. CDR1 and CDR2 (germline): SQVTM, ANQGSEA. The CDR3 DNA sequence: TGCAGCGTTGCCTTGGGACTAGCGGGAGGGTACGAGCAGTACTTC. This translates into CSVALGLAGGYEQYF.

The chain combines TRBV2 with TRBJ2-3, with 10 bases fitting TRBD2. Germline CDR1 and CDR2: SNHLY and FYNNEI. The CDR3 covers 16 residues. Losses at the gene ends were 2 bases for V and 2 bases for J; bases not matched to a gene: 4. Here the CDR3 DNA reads TGTGCCAGCAGTGAACTAGCGGGGGCCTACACAGATACGCAGTATTTT. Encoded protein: CASSELAGAYTDTQYF.

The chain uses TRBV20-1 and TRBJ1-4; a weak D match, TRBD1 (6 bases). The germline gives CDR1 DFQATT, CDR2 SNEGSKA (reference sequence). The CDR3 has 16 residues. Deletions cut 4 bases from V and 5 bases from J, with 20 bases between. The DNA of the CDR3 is TGCAGTGCTATCAGAATGAAGGACAGTAAAAATGAAAAACTGTTTTTT. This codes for CSAIRMKDSKNEKLFF.

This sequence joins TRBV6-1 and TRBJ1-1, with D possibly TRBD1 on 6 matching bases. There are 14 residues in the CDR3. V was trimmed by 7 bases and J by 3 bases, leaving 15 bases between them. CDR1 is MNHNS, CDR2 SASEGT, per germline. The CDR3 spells CASNRQGLDTEAFF. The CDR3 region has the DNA TGTGCCAGCAATCGCCAGGGGCTCGACACTGAAGCTTTCTTT.

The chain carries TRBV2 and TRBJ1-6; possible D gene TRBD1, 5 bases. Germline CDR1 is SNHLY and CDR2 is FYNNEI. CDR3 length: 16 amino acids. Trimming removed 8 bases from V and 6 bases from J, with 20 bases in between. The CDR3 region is CASPKKRQNTNSPLHF. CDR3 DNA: TGTGCCAGCCCAAAAAAAAGACAGAATACTAATTCACCCCTCCACTTT.

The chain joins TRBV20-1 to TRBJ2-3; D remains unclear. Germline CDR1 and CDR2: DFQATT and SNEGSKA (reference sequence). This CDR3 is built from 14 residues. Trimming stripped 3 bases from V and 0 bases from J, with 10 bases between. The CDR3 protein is CSASVVTSTDTQYF. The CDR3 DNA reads TGCAGTGCTAGCGTGGTAACTAGCACAGATACGCAGTATTTT.